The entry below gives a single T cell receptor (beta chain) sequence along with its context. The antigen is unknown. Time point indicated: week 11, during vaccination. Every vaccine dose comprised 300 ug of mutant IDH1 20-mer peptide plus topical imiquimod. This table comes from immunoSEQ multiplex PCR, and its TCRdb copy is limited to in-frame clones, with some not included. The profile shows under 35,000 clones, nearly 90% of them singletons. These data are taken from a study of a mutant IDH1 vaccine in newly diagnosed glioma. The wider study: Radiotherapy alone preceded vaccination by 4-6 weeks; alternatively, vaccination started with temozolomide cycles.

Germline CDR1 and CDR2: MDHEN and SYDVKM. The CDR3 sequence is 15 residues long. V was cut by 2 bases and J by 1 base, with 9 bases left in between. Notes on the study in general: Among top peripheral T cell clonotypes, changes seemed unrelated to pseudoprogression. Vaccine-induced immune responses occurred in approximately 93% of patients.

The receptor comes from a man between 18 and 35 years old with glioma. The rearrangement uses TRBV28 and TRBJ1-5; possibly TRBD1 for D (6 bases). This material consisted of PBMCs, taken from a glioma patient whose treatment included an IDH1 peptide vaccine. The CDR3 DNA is TGTGCCAGCAGTTTACCAGGGGTCAGCAATCAGCCCCAGCATTTT. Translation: CASSLPGVSNQPQHF.